What follows is one TCR beta chain and its context. The repertoire was sequenced with immunoSEQ multiplex PCR; TCRdb's copy has only in-frame clones and lacks some. The table records roughly 57,000 clones, 90% of them present only once. Germline V lookup: CDR1 SGHAT, CDR2 FQNNGV. V was clipped by 8 bases and J by 2 bases, with 19 bases between them. The CDR3 sequence is 15 residues long. The sample is drawn from a study of T cell changes during pregnancy in multiple sclerosis. The chain combines TRBV11-2 with TRBJ2-7, with D possibly matching TRBD1 (6 bases). The receptor was isolated from a female donor with multiple sclerosis, enrolled in a pregnancy study. Sequenced here: CD8+ T cells from peripheral blood mononuclear cells, sampled before pregnancy. CDR3 nucleotide sequence: TGTGCCAGCTCACAGGGACACCCCGGCCCCTACGAGCAGTACTTC. This codes for CASSQGHPGPYEQYF.